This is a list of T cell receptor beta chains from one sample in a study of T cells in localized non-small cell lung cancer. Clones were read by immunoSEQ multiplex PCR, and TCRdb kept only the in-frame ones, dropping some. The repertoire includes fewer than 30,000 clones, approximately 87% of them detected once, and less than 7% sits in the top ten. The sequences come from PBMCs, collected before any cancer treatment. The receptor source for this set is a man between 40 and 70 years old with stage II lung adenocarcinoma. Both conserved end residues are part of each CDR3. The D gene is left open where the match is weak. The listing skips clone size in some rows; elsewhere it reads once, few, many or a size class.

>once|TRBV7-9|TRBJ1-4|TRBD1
CASSSGTGVEKLFF
TGTGCCAGCAGCTCCGGGACAGGGGTTGAAAAACTGTTTTTT
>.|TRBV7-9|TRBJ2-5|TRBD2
CASSLTGGGGETQYF
TGTGCCAGCAGCCTTACTGGGGGGGGAGGAGAGACCCAGTACTTC
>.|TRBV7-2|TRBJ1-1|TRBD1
CASSLYRGWGAEAFF
TGTGCCAGCAGCTTGTACAGGGGTTGGGGGGCTGAAGCTTTCTTT
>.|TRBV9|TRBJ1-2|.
CASSVTPSSNYGYTF
TGTGCCAGCAGCGTAACGCCAAGTTCCAACTATGGCTACACCTTC
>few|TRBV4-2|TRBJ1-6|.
CASSQVGIDSPLHF
TGTGCCAGCAGCCAAGTAGGGATCGATTCACCCCTCCACTTT
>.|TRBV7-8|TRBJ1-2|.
CASSLGGTYGYTF
TGTGCCAGCAGCTTAGGGGGGACCTATGGCTACACCTTC
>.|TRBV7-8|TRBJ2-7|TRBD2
CASSLGLALLYEQYF
TGTGCTTCAAGCTTGGGACTAGCCCTCTTATACGAGCAGTACTTC
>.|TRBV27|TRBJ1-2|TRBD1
CASSPGGGPYTF
TGTGCCAGCAGTCCGGGAGGGGGCCCCTACACCTTC
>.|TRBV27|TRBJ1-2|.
CASSVVRDYGYTF
TGTGCCAGCAGTGTCGTCAGGGACTATGGCTACACCTTC
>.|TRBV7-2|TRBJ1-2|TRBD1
CASSLTTGGNYGYTF
TGTGCCAGCAGCTTAACTACAGGGGGGAACTATGGCTACACCTTC
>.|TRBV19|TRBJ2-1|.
CASSIGTYNEQFF
TGTGCCAGTAGTATTGGGACCTACAATGAGCAGTTCTTC
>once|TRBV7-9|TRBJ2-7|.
CASSQTGFEQYF
TGTGCCAGCAGCCAAACAGGGTTCGAGCAGTACTTC
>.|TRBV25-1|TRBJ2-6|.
CASSATGGANVLTF
TGTGCCAGCAGTGCCACAGGGGGGGCCAACGTCCTGACTTTC
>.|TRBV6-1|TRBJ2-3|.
CASTRDFTDTQYF
TGTGCCAGCACCCGGGACTTCACAGATACGCAGTATTTT
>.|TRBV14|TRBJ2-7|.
CASSHSGSRYEQYF
TGTGCCAGCAGCCACTCGGGGAGTCGGTACGAGCAGTACTTC
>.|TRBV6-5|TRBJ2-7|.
CASSSRGNDEQYF
TGTGCCAGCAGTAGCAGGGGTAACGACGAGCAGTACTTC
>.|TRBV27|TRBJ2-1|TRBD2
CASRTSGPYNEQFF
TGTGCCAGCCGGACTAGCGGCCCGTACAATGAGCAGTTCTTC
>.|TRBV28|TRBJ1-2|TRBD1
CASSMDRSNYGYTF
TGTGCCAGCAGTATGGACAGGTCTAACTATGGCTACACCTTC
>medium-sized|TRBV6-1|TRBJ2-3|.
CASNKAVSTDTQYF
TGTGCCAGCAATAAAGCGGTGAGCACAGATACGCAGTATTTT
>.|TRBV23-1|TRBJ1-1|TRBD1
CASRIPGTGGISSTEAFF
TGCGCCAGCAGAATTCCCGGGACAGGGGGCATTTCTAGCACTGAAGCTTTCTTT
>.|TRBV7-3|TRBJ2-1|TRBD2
CASSSLLAGNDNEQFF
TGTGCCAGCAGCTCTCTACTAGCGGGGAATGACAATGAGCAGTTCTTC
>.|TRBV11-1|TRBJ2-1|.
CASSLGSSYNEQFF
TGTGCCAGCAGCTTAGGGAGCTCCTACAATGAGCAGTTCTTC
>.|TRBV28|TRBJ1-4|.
CASRSTRAEKLFF
TGTGCCAGCAGAAGCACCCGGGCAGAAAAACTGTTTTTT
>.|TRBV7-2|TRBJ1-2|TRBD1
CASSPRSDRDGYTF
TGTGCCAGCAGCCCGCGGTCAGACAGGGACGGCTACACCTTC
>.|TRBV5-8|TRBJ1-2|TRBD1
CASSHGTGRGYGYTF
TGTGCCAGCAGCCATGGGACAGGGAGAGGCTATGGCTACACCTTC
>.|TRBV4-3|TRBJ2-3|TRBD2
CASSLGRAGGPRTDTQYF
TGCGCCAGCAGCCTCGGAAGAGCGGGGGGGCCTAGGACAGATACGCAGTATTTT
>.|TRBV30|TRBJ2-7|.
CAWSAYRDTYF
TGTGCCTGGAGTGCTTACAGGGACACGTACTTC
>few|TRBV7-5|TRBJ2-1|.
CARSLDGAFYYNEQFF
TGTGCCAGAAGCTTAGACGGGGCATTCTACTACAATGAGCAGTTCTTC
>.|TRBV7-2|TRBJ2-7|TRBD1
CASRRGQGAPEQYF
TGTGCCAGCAGGAGGGGACAGGGGGCGCCCGAGCAGTACTTC